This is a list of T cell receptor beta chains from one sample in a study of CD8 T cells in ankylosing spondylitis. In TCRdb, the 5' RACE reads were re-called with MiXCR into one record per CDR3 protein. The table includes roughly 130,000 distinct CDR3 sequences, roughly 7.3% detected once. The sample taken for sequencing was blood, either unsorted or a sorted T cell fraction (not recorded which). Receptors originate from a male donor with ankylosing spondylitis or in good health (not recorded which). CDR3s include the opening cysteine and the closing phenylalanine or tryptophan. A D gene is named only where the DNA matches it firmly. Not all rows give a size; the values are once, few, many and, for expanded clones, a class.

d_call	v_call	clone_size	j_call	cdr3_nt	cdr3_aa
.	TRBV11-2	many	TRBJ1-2	TGTGCCAGCATCCCTCCGCTCAGGACCCACAGCTATGGCTACACCTTC	CASIPPLRTHSYGYTF
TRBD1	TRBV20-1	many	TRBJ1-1	TGCAGTGCTAGAGATCAGGGGGTGAACACTGAAGCTTTCTTT	CSARDQGVNTEAFF
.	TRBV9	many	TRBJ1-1	TGTGCCAGCAGCGTAGGGGGAAGCACTGAAGCTTTCTTT	CASSVGGSTEAFF
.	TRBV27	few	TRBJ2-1	TGTGCCAGCAGTTTAACGGGGACTGACAGGCGGTTCTTC	CASSLTGTDRRFF
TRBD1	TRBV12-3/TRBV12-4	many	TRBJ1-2	TGTGCCAGCAGTTTAAGGGACAGCTATGGCTACACCTTC	CASSLRDSYGYTF
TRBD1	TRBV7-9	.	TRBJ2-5	TGTGCCAGCAGCTTACAGGGCCAGGGGGCAGAGACCCAGTACTTC	CASSLQGQGAETQYF
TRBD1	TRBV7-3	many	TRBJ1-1	TGTGCCAGCAGCTTTAGTGGGCAGGGGGACAGAACTTTCTTT	CASSFSGQGDRTFF
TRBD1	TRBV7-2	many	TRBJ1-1	TGTGCCAGCAGCTTAGGACCGGGACAGCAAGAAGCTTTCTTT	CASSLGPGQQEAFF
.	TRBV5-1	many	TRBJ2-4	TGCGCCAGCAGCTTGAGCCGGGGGGCCAAAAACATTCAGTACTTC	CASSLSRGAKNIQYF
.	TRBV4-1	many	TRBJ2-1	TGCGCCAGCAGCCAAGCCCCCAGGGGGGGAAACTACAATGAGCAGTTCTTC	CASSQAPRGGNYNEQFF
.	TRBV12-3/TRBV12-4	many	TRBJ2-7	TGTGCCAGCAGCCCGAAGCGGGTTCCCTTCTCCTACGAGCAGTACTTC	CASSPKRVPFSYEQYF
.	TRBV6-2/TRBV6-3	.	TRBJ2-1	TGTGCCAGCAGACTTATGGGATGGGATGAGCAGTTCTTC	CASRLMGWDEQFF
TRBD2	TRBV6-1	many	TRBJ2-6	TGTGCCAGCAGATCTAGCGGGCACAACTCTGGGGCCAACGTCCTGACTTTC	CASRSSGHNSGANVLTF
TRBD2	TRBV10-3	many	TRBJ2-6	TGTGCCATCAGTGGTGGGACTAGCGGGGTCTTCTCTGGGGCCAACGTCCTGACTTTC	CAISGGTSGVFSGANVLTF
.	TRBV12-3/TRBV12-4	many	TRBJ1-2	TGTGCCAGCAGTGCAGTTCAGCCTTCGGGTGGCTACACCTTC	CASSAVQPSGGYTF
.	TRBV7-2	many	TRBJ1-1	TGTGCCAGCAGCCCCACACTGGGGGACATTGGGACTGAAGCTTTCTTT	CASSPTLGDIGTEAFF
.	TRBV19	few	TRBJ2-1	TGTGCCAGTAGTATTATGGAGGACCCGGGTAATGAGCAGTTCTTC	CASSIMEDPGNEQFF
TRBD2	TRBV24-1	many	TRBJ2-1	TGTGCCACCAGTGACCCTAGCGGGAGCCTATACAATGAGCAGTTCTTC	CATSDPSGSLYNEQFF
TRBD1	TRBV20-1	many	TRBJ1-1	TGCAGCACCTCCTCGGCTCAGACAGGGGACACTGAAGCTTTCTTT	CSTSSAQTGDTEAFF
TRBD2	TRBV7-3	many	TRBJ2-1	TGTGCCAGCAGCTTAACGCGGCTAGCGGGGGCCCGGGGAGAGCAGTTCTTC	CASSLTRLAGARGEQFF
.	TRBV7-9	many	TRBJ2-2	TGTGCCAGCAGCTTAAAGCGTTGGGACGGGGAGCTGTTTTTT	CASSLKRWDGELFF
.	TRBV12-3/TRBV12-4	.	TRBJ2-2	TGTGCCAGCATCAACACAGGTTCCGTGAACACCGGGGAGCTGTTTTTT	CASINTGSVNTGELFF
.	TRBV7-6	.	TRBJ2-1	TGTGCCAGCAGCTTAGCGGCTAGCTTCTCCTACAATGAGCAGTTCTTC	CASSLAASFSYNEQFF
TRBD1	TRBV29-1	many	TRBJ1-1	TGCAGCGCTATAGACAGGGGAGGTAACACTGAAGCTTTCTTT	CSAIDRGGNTEAFF
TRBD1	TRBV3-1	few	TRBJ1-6	TGTGCCAGCAGCCAAGGGTGGCAGGGGGCTTGGAATTCACCCCTCCACTTT	CASSQGWQGAWNSPLHF
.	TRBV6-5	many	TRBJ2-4	TGTGCCAGCAGTCCGACGGGGGACATTCAGTACTTC	CASSPTGDIQYF
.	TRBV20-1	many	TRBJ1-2	TGCAGTGCTAGGCCGGGACCGGACTATGGCTACACCTTC	CSARPGPDYGYTF
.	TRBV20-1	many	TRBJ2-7	TGCAGTGCTAGAGATTGGAACGAGCAGTACTTC	CSARDWNEQYF
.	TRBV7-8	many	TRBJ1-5	TGTGCCAGCAGCTTAGCATCAGGTATCAATCAGCCCCAGCATTTT	CASSLASGINQPQHF
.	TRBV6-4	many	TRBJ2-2	TGTGCCAGCAGTGACTCGGACACCGGGGAGCTGTTTTTT	CASSDSDTGELFF
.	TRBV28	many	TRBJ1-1	TGTGCCAGCAGTTTGTTTGGTGTGGCAGCAGAAGCTTTCTTT	CASSLFGVAAEAFF
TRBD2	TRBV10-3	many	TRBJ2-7	TGTGCCATCAGTCAGGGACTAGCGGGGGACTACGAGCAGTACTTC	CAISQGLAGDYEQYF
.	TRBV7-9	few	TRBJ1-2	TGTGCCAGCAGCCCGGGGCCGGAGACTGGCTACACCTTC	CASSPGPETGYTF
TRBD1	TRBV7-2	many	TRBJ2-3	TGTGCCAGCAGCTTGGGACAGGAGACAGATACGCAGTATTTT	CASSLGQETDTQYF
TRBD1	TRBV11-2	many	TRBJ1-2	TGTGCCAGCAGCTTAGGGACAGGGTGGGGTGGCTACACCTTC	CASSLGTGWGGYTF